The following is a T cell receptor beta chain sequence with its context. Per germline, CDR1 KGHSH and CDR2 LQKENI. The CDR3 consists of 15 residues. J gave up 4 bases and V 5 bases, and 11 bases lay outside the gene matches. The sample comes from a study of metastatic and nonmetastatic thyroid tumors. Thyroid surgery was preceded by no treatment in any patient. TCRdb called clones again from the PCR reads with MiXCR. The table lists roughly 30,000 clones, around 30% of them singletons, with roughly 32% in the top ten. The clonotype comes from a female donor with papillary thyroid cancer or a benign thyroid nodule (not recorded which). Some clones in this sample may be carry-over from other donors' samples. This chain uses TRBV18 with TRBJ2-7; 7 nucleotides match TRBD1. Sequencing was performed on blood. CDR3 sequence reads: CASSMDRSQFYEQYF. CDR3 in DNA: TGTGCCAGCTCAATGGACAGGTCACAATTTTACGAGCAGTACTTC.